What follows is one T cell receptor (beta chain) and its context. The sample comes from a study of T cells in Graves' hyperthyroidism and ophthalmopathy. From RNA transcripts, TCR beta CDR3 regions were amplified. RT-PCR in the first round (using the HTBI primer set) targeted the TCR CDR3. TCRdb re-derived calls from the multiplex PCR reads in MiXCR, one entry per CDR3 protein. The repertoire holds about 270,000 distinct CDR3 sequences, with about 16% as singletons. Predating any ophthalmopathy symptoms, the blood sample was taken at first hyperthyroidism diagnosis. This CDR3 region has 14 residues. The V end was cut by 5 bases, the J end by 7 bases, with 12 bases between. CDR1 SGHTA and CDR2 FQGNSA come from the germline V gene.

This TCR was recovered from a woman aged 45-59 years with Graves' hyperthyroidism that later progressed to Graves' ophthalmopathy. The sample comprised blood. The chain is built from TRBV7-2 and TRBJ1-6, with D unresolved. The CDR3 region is CASSTRRTNSPLHF. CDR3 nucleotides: TGTGCCAGCAGCACGCGGCGGACCAATTCACCCCTCCACTTT.